The sample holds a few counts of the clone carrying this T cell receptor beta chain. Its target is unknown. The data were taken from a study of CD8 T cells in ankylosing spondylitis. 5'-RACE, quantitative and with molecular barcodes, yielded the TCR beta libraries. TCRdb used MiXCR to reprocess the 5' RACE reads, holding one entry per CDR3 protein. The data show roughly 440,000 distinct CDR3 sequences, with under 20% seen just once and approximately 0.93% held by the top ten. The length of the CDR3 is 13 residues. The germline V gene has CDR1 SNHLY and CDR2 FYNNEI. Deletions cut 6 bases from V and 2 bases from J, with 11 bases between. General study results and limits: Prior literature has documented some motif variants in synovial fluid and blood from reactive arthritis. One TCR beta motif, made up of several highly homologous variants, appeared characteristic of ankylosing spondylitis blood. According to the report, clones linked to the disease were significantly enriched in matched synovial fluid samples taken from ankylosing spondylitis patients. Clones linked to disease, bearing a CD8+ phenotype, were relatively rare in peripheral blood.

This chain uses TRBV2 with TRBJ2-7; D possibly corresponds to TRBD1 (6 bases). The TCR was taken from a male donor with ankylosing spondylitis. The sequenced sample was blood, either unsorted or a sorted T cell fraction (not recorded which). CDR3 DNA: TGTGCCAGCAGACGGACAGTTACCTACGAGCAGTACTTC. Its protein is CASRRTVTYEQYF.